This T cell receptor (beta chain) comes out of a study of type 1 and type 2 diabetes patients. Study information: T cells were magnetically sorted from PBMCs as CD4+ or CD8+ subsets. The study, taken as a whole, reports: Between type 2 diabetes and control samples, V and J usage averaged approximately 0.97 correlation.

As for this clonotype: Its antigen is unknown.

Germline CDR1 SQVTM, CDR2 ANQGSEA. The ends were cut back, 8 bases at V and 4 bases at J, with 9 bases in the middle. The CDR3 spans 11 residues. The PCR template was genomic DNA. The TCR beta CDR3 region was amplified using 30 forward and 13 reverse primers. MiXCR was run by TCRdb on the multiplex PCR reads, yielding one entry per CDR3 protein. This table has about 290,000 distinct CDR3 sequences, approximately 45% appearing once. The sequence derives from a man aged 18 to 30 with type 2 diabetes. Sequenced input: peripheral blood mononuclear cells (PBMCs). This chain connects TRBV29-1 to TRBJ2-1; possibly TRBD2 for D (5 bases). The CDR3 bases are TGCAGCAAAGGACTTTACAATGAGCAGTTCTTC. Encoded protein: CSKGLYNEQFF.